This T cell receptor beta chain was recovered during a study of blood T cells in healthy people across ages. Between the trimmed V and J ends, which lost 6 bases and 0 bases, there was a span of 9 bases. CDR1 is LNHNV, CDR2 YYDKDF, per germline (reference sequence). This CDR3 has 15 amino acids. This clonotype appeared a few times. PCR was performed a second time for roughly 7 to 12 cycles using a sample-barcoded 5' primer and a J-beta primer mix. From the 5' RACE reads, TCRdb called clonotypes with MiXCR, one entry per CDR3 protein. The sample carries more than 550,000 distinct CDR3 sequences, roughly 20% recorded once.

The sequencing input was blood. The chain carries TRBV15 and TRBJ2-6; D gene ambiguous. The clonotype comes from a man aged 70 or older in good health. The CDR3 protein is CATSIGFSGANVLTF. CDR3 coding DNA: TGTGCCACCAGTATAGGGTTCTCTGGGGCCAACGTCCTGACTTTC.